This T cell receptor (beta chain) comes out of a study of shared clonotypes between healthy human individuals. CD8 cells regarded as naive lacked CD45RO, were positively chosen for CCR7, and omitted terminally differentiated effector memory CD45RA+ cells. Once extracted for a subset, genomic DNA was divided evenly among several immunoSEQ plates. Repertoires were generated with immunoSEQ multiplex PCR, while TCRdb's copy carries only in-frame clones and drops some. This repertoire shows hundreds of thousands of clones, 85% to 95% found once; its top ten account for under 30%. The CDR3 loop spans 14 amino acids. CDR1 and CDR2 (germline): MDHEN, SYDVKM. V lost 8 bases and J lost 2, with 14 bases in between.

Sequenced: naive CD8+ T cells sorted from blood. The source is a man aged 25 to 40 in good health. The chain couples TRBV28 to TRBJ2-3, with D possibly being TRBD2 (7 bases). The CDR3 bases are TGTGCCAGCCAAGGGGGAGGGCTCACAGATACGCAGTATTTT. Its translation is CASQGGGLTDTQYF.